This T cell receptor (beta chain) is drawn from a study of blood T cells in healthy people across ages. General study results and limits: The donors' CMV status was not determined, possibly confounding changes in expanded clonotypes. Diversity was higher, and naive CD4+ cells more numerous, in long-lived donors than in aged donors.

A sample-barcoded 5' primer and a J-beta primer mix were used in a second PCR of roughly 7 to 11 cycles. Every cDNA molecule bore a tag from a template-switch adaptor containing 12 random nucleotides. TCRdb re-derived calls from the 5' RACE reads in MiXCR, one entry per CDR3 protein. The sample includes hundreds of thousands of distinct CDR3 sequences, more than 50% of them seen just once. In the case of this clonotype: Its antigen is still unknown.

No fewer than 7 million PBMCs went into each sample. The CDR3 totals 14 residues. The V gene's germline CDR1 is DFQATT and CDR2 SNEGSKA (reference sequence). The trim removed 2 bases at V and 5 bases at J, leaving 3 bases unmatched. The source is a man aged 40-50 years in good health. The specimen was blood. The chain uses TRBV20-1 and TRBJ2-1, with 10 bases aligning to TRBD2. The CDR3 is CSARLAGDHNEQFF. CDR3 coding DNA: TGCAGTGCTAGACTAGCGGGAGACCACAATGAGCAGTTCTTC.